The present TCR beta chain was sequenced within a study of blood T cell repertoires in COVID-19. The authors' processing: How many nucleated cells were present was estimated from reference gene primer amplification. Assay: immunoSEQ multiplex PCR; the TCRdb copy retains only in-frame clones and omits some. The DNA was the basis for D and trimming; V, J and clone size are from that table. This table holds over 95,000 clones, over 75% found once. The CDR3 is 12 amino acids. CDR1 SGHTA and CDR2 FQGNSA come from the germline V gene. V lost 1 base to trimming and J lost 5 bases, with 5 bases between them. This TCR came from a woman in her 70s who had recovered from COVID-19. Source material: peripheral blood. The chain uses TRBV7-2 and TRBJ2-5; unclear D gene. The CDR3 DNA reads TGTGCCAGCAGCTTAGATCAGGAGACCCAGTACTTC. Translated, it gives CASSLDQETQYF.